Listed below are T cell receptor beta chains from one sample, sequenced in a study of low-dose radiotherapy and immunotherapy resistance in tumors. MiXCR was run by TCRdb on the reads, yielding one entry per CDR3 protein. The data show tens of thousands of distinct CDR3 sequences, approximately 25% seen once. The sequencing used PBMCs, collected before treatment. The receptors were gathered from a male donor with rectosigmoid adenocarcinoma. Each CDR3 is given with its conserved first and last residue.

V: TRBV5-4
CDR3: CASSFLTGSQDTQYF

V: TRBV27
CDR3: CASSLSSQVADTQYF

V: TRBV20-1
CDR3: CSETDTGDEQFF

V: TRBV19
CDR3: CASSIRDDTEAFF

V: TRBV24-1
CDR3: CATSAGYEQYF

V: TRBV14
CDR3: CASSQAAGRGTEAFF

V: TRBV7-2
CDR3: CASSLAGTSGGKETQYF

V: TRBV2
CDR3: CASSHPGQLTGELFF

V: TRBV29-1
CDR3: CSVRVGGTGELFF

V: TRBV5-5
CDR3: CASSLNEGGIQPQHF

V: TRBV20-1
CDR3: CSARENSFSTDTQYF

V: TRBV24-1
CDR3: CATSDPRGTDTQYF

V: TRBV5-5
CDR3: CASRQDRAKNIQYF

V: TRBV29-1
CDR3: CSVLSYTDTQYF

V: TRBV20-1
CDR3: CSANDRGGLYYEQYF

V: TRBV6-8
CDR3: CASSYSWINYGYTF

V: TRBV21-1
CDR3: CASIPTGVRDEQFF

V: TRBV6-5
CDR3: CASSRGGVTTNEKLFFF

V: TRBV4-3
CDR3: CASSQGQRGPYNEQFF

V: TRBV7-9
CDR3: CASSLLGPGNTIYF

V: TRBV6-2/TRBV6-3
CDR3: CASSYSWTGNGYTF

V: TRBV5-1
CDR3: CASSLLLQETQYF

V: TRBV26
CDR3: CASSRSNYGYTF

V: TRBV12-3/TRBV12-4
CDR3: CASSLGQFQPQHF

V: TRBV19
CDR3: CASMQGRAYNEQFF

V: TRBV20-1
CDR3: CSATSGGFNEKLFF

V: TRBV15
CDR3: CATSRGYGIVSYEQYF

V: TRBV12-3/TRBV12-4
CDR3: CASSVTIYEQYF

V: TRBV29-1
CDR3: CSVDGRLYGYTF

V: TRBV10-3
CDR3: CAISEQGIKTDTQYF

V: TRBV5-1
CDR3: CANSSLAGEVYEQFF